The 12 T cell receptor beta chains below come from one sample, sequenced in a study of blood T cells in healthy people across ages. It was with a sample-barcoded 5' primer and a J-beta primer mix that a second PCR of about 6 to 11 cycles was run. From the 5' RACE reads, TCRdb called clonotypes with MiXCR, one entry per CDR3 protein. This table has 800,000 to 900,000 distinct CDR3 sequences, 60% to 80% appearing once. Sequenced sample: blood. These receptor sequences come from a man aged 30 to 39 in good health.

The chain recombines TRBV5-6 with TRBJ1-2; possibly TRBD1 for D (5 bases). V gave up 2 bases and J gave up 8 bases, with 16 bases separating them. This CDR3 spans 14 amino acids. The V gene's germline CDR1 is SGHDT and CDR2 YYEEEE. The CDR3 region is CASSFDRRDGGYTF. The DNA for the CDR3 is TGTGCCAGCAGCTTTGATAGAAGGGACGGCGGCTACACCTTC.

The V call is TRBV9, the J call TRBJ2-4; D assignment may be TRBD1 or TRBD2 (5 bases each). Between the trimmed V and J ends, which lost 3 bases and 9 bases, there was a span of 22 bases. CDR3 length: 16 amino acids. Germline V gene lookup returns CDR1 SGDLS and CDR2 YYNGEE. The CDR3 DNA reads TGTGCCAGCAGCGCCCCCCGGGACGGGCTTTATGGCATTCAGTACTTC. It is translated as CASSAPRDGLYGIQYF.

CDR3 protein: CASSQGAGARDTQYF. In DNA form, the CDR3 reads TGTGCCAGCAGCCAAGGGGCGGGGGCGCGAGATACGCAGTATTTT. This chain uses TRBV3-1 with TRBJ2-3, with a possible D match to TRBD2 (7 bases). V gave up 1 base and J gave up 5 bases, with 13 bases separating them. CDR1 LGHDT and CDR2 YNNKEL come from the germline V gene (reference sequence). The CDR3 runs 15 residues.

This clonotype was picked up one time. A much larger clone lies one base from this, so it may be a read error. The chain is built from TRBV7-2 and TRBJ2-1, with 8 bases that match TRBD2. Per germline, CDR1 SGHTA and CDR2 FQGNSA. With V trimmed by 7 bases and J by 3 bases, 5 bases remained unmatched. The CDR3 loop spans 14 amino acids. CDR3 bases: TGTGCCAGCACCCTCAGCGGGGGCTACAATGAGCAGTTCTTC. It encodes CASTLSGGYNEQFF.

With respect to this clonotype: Possible read error: a much larger clone is one base away. The DNA for the CDR3 is TGTGCCTGCAGTCCCGGGGGTGAAAAACTGTTTTTT. This gives the protein CACSPGGEKLFF. J is TRBJ1-4 and V is TRBV28; a weak D match, TRBD1 (5 bases). The germline gives CDR1 MDHEN, CDR2 SYDVKM. There are 12 residues in the CDR3.

This clonotype was counted only a few times. V usage is TRBV12-3 or TRBV12-4 and J usage is TRBJ2-3, with a tentative D call TRBD1 (5 bases). Trimming removed 7 bases from V and 0 bases from J, with 8 bases in between. The CDR3 totals 13 residues. This CDR3 reads CASTRQSTDTQYF. The CDR3 nucleotides read TGTGCCAGCACCCGACAGAGCACAGATACGCAGTATTTT.

About this clonotype: Mismatch with germline at one junction end may stem from a read error. The chain uses TRBV30 and TRBJ2-5; a possible D gene is TRBD2 (5 bases). The end of the DNA is better explained by TRBJ2-7, so the J call may be wrong. CDR1 and CDR2 (germline): GTSNPN, SVGIG (reference sequence). The CDR3 runs to 12 residues. The CDR3 nucleotides are TGTGCCGGGAGCCCCTCCATTTACGAGCAGTACTTC. Its translation: CAGSPSIYEQYF.

There are many counts of this clonotype. The chain links TRBV2 to TRBJ2-7; possibly TRBD1 for D (6 bases). V was trimmed by 4 bases and J by 3 bases, leaving 10 bases between them. Germline-derived CDR1 and CDR2 are SNHLY and FYNNEI. The length of the CDR3 is 13 residues. CDR3 DNA sequence: TGTGCCAGCAGTGGAGGGACATTCTACGAGCAGTACTTC. Protein: CASSGGTFYEQYF.

This clonotype was picked up one time. The rearrangement links TRBV20-1 to TRBJ2-7; 10 positions match TRBD2. The DNA end is more similar to TRBJ2-5, so the J call may be wrong. CDR1 is DFQATT, CDR2 SNEGSKA, per germline (reference sequence). This CDR3 is built from 16 residues. The CDR3 reads CSARRTSGAVVETQYF. In DNA, the CDR3 is TGCAGTGCTAGACGCACTAGCGGGGCGGTAGTAGAGACCCAGTACTTC.

The genes are TRBV2 and TRBJ1-4; D unresolved. Per germline, CDR1 SNHLY and CDR2 FYNNEI. Trimming shortened V by 7 bases and J by 8 bases, and 23 bases separated the two germline ends. The CDR3 contains 16 residues. CDR3 residues: CASKRDLLDLKEKLFF. The CDR3 nucleotides read TGTGCCAGCAAGAGGGATCTCCTTGACTTGAAGGAAAAACTGTTTTTT.

V usage is TRBV20-1 and J usage is TRBJ2-4, with D maybe TRBD2 (6 bases). The DNA matches TRBJ2-7 better at its end, which makes the J call doubtful. The CDR3 contains 15 residues. Germline CDR1 DFQATT, CDR2 SNEGSKA (reference sequence). The CDR3 DNA follows: TGCAGTGCTGTATCGGAGGGTGGTGAGGCCTACGAGCAGTACTTC. Translated, it gives CSAVSEGGEAYEQYF.

The chain links TRBV27 to TRBJ2-2; D could derive from TRBD1 or TRBD2 (7 bases each). V lost 8 bases, J lost 5 bases, and 9 bases lay in between. The CDR3 loop spans 12 amino acids. The germline gives CDR1 MNHEY, CDR2 SMNVEV (reference sequence). CDR3 DNA: TGTGCCAGCCAGGGGGGGACCGGGGAGCTGTTTTTT. Its protein product is CASQGGTGELFF.